These 21 T cell receptor beta chains originate from one sample sequenced in a study of patients and donors after allogeneic stem cell transplantation. Each CDR3 protein gets one entry after TCRdb re-called the RT-PCR reads with MiXCR. The sample records 920,000 or so distinct CDR3 sequences, roughly 17% being singletons. The source material was blood, either unsorted or a sorted T cell fraction (not recorded which). These receptors originate from a human donor who was either an allogeneic HSCT recipient or a stem cell or donor lymphocyte infusion donor (not recorded which). It is not recorded whose cells these are; they may come from a transplant donor.

This clonotype showed up many times. V and J are TRBV12-3 or TRBV12-4 and TRBJ2-7; D is undetermined. The CDR3 is 14 amino acids. V lost 0 bases to trimming and J lost 6 bases, with 12 bases between them. The CDR3 sequence: CASSLASVSLEQYF. CDR3 nucleotide sequence: TGTGCCAGCAGTTTAGCGTCAGTGTCTCTCGAGCAGTACTTC.

This clonotype was seen many times. The V call is TRBV11-2, the J call TRBJ2-3; D assignment may be TRBD1 or TRBD2 (6 bases each). The germline V and J ends were trimmed by 5 bases and 3 bases, with 15 bases remaining between them. Germline lookup yields CDR1 SGHAT and CDR2 FQNNGV. CDR3 length: 15 amino acids. The CDR3 reads CASSLQGRGTDTQYF. CDR3 in DNA: TGTGCCAGCAGCCTACAGGGACGGGGGACAGATACGCAGTATTTT. The complete variable domain, with remaining parts taken from reference TRBV11-2 and TRBJ2-3, reads EAGVAQSPRYKIIEKRQSVAFWCNPISGHATLYWYQQILGQGPKLLIQFQNNGVVDDSQLPKDRFSAERLKGVDSTLKIQPAKLEDSAVYLCASSLQGRGTDTQYFGPGTRLTVL.

The CDR3 DNA follows: TGTGCCAGCAGTCCCTTTACAGGAGGGCGCAATCAGCCCCAGCATTTT. The encoded protein is CASSPFTGGRNQPQHF. The chain uses TRBV27 and TRBJ1-5; TRBD1 might be the D (5 bases). V was clipped by 5 bases and J by 2 bases, with 16 bases between them. This CDR3 is built from 16 residues. CDR1 and CDR2 (germline): MNHEY, SMNVEV (reference sequence).

This clonotype was counted between two and nine times. The V call is TRBV20-1, the J call TRBJ2-2; no firm D call. The CDR3 loop spans 13 amino acids. CDR1 is DFQATT, CDR2 SNEGSKA, per germline (reference sequence). Trimming took off 0 bases at V and 7 bases at J, with 9 bases between the two ends. The CDR3 region is CSARDRRHGELFF. DNA for the CDR3: TGCAGTGCTAGAGACAGGCGCCACGGGGAGCTGTTTTTT.

This clonotype was seen ten or more times. The chain carries TRBV12-3 or TRBV12-4 and TRBJ1-1; TRBD1 aligns across 10 bases. V shed 5 bases and J 10 bases; nucleotides not matched to a gene: 7. The CDR3 has 13 residues. CDR3 in amino acids: CASSTGQGFGAFF. CDR3 coding DNA: TGTGCCAGCAGTACGGGACAGGGGTTCGGAGCTTTCTTT.

CDR3 sequence reads: CSARKPGTGDAFLYF. CDR3 sequence (DNA): TGCAGTGCTAGAAAACCCGGGACAGGGGATGCGTTCTTGTACTTC. The V and J genes are TRBV20-1 and TRBJ2-7; 10 nucleotides line up with TRBD1. The CDR3 is made up of 15 amino acids. The trim removed 2 bases at V and 12 bases at J, leaving 16 bases unmatched. CDR1 and CDR2 (germline): DFQATT, SNEGSKA (reference sequence).

This clonotype was picked up a small number of times. V and J are TRBV20-1 and TRBJ2-7; D is perhaps TRBD1 (5 bases). CDR1 is DFQATT, CDR2 SNEGSKA, per germline (reference sequence). Trimming took off 4 bases at V and 9 bases at J, with 22 bases between the two ends. This CDR3 comprises 14 residues. The CDR3 loop is CSATQGRQGIWQYF. The DNA of the CDR3 is TGCAGTGCTACTCAAGGGCGGCAGGGCATATGGCAGTACTTC.

This clonotype was detected a few times. The chain joins TRBV10-3 to TRBJ1-5, with D maybe TRBD1 (6 bases). The CDR3 has 14 amino acids. Trimming took off 6 bases at V and 6 bases at J, with 15 bases between the two ends. Germline V CDR1 and CDR2: ENHRY, SYGVKD. The CDR3, as DNA: TGTGCCATCAGAGCGGAGGGAGGGGGTCAGCCCCAGCATTTT. Amino acid sequence: CAIRAEGGGQPQHF.

This clonotype was seen more than once but under ten times. This chain uses TRBV7-9 with TRBJ1-1, with a tentative D call TRBD1 (5 bases). CDR1 and CDR2 from the germline V gene are SEHNR and FQNEAQ (reference sequence). V was cut by 5 bases and J by 10 bases, with 20 bases left in between. The CDR3 length is 14 residues. The CDR3 region is CASSDPLRGAGAFF. CDR3 nucleotides: TGTGCCAGCAGCGACCCCCTCCGCGGGGCTGGAGCTTTCTTT.

This clonotype was picked up a small number of times. The chain has TRBV7-9 and TRBJ1-2, with D perhaps matching TRBD1 (6 bases). The CDR3 extends over 13 amino acids. V lost 7 bases, J lost 2 bases, and 11 bases lay in between. Germline lookup yields CDR1 SEHNR and CDR2 FQNEAQ (reference sequence). In nucleotides, the CDR3 is TGTGCCAGCATCCGAGGGGGGAACTATGGCTACACCTTC. The encoded protein is CASIRGGNYGYTF.

This clonotype was picked up a small number of times. This chain links TRBV6-5 with TRBJ1-1, with D uncertain. The CDR3 extends over 11 amino acids. Germline V gene lookup returns CDR1 MNHEY and CDR2 SVGAGI. V was cut by 0 bases and J by 10 bases, with 6 bases left in between. CDR3: CASSYSTRAFF. The CDR3 DNA reads as TGTGCCAGCAGTTACTCGACGCGAGCTTTCTTT.

V and J are TRBV9 and TRBJ1-5, with D unresolved. The germline V gene has CDR1 SGDLS and CDR2 YYNGEE. The CDR3 has 15 residues. V lost 0 bases and J lost 6, with 13 bases in between. CDR3 sequence (DNA): TGTGCCAGCAGCGTAGGTCGAGGACCGGGTCAGCCCCAGCATTTT. Translated, it gives CASSVGRGPGQPQHF.

The rearrangement links TRBV7-8 to TRBJ2-5; tentative D call: TRBD2 (6 bases). The CDR3 extends over 15 amino acids. The germline V gene has CDR1 SGHVS and CDR2 FQNEAQ. Trimming shortened V by 1 base and J by 4 bases, and 13 bases separated the two germline ends. This CDR3 reads CASSLEGTPIETQYF. CDR3 coding DNA: TGTGCCAGCAGCTTAGAGGGGACTCCGATAGAGACCCAGTACTTC. Supplemented by reference TRBV7-8 and TRBJ2-5, the full variable domain reads GAGVSQSPRYKVAKRGQDVALRCDPISGHVSLFWYQQALGQGPEFLTYFQNEAQLDKSGLPSDRFFAERPEGSVSTLKIQRTQQEDSAVYLCASSLEGTPIETQYFGPGTRLLVL.

The chain joins TRBV20-1 to TRBJ2-7; 8 bases match TRBD2. V lost 5 bases, J lost 0 bases, and 6 bases stayed unmatched. CDR1 is DFQATT, CDR2 SNEGSKA, per germline (reference sequence). The CDR3 sequence is 14 residues long. The CDR3 loop is CSAESGSPSYEQYF. The DNA for the CDR3 is TGCAGTGCTGAGAGCGGGAGCCCCTCCTACGAGCAGTACTTC.

The sample holds many counts of this clonotype. This chain links TRBV12-3 or TRBV12-4 with TRBJ2-2; 7 bases match TRBD1. The V and J ends lost 5 bases and 1 base, in that order; junction bases with no gene match: 19. This CDR3 comprises 20 residues. The CDR3 protein is CASSDERIGGASLNTGELFF. The CDR3 nucleotides are TGTGCCAGCAGTGACGAACGGATAGGGGGCGCGTCTCTGAACACCGGGGAGCTGTTTTTT.

This clonotype was seen ten or more times. The chain has TRBV9 and TRBJ2-5; no clear D. Germline V CDR1 and CDR2: SGDLS, YYNGEE. This CDR3 region has 12 residues. The V end lost 0 bases, the J end lost 6 bases, and 6 bases lay between the germline ends. The CDR3 DNA is TGTGCCAGCAGCGTAGAGGGCCAGACCCAGTACTTC. Its protein is CASSVEGQTQYF.

V is TRBV6-2 or TRBV6-3 and J is TRBJ2-5, with no clear D. The V end was cut by 5 bases, the J end by 7 bases, with 20 bases between. The germline V gene has CDR1 MNHEY and CDR2 SVGEGT. CDR3 length: 15 amino acids. The CDR3 sequence: CASSLRVQPKRTQYF. The CDR3 DNA follows: TGTGCCAGCAGTCTCAGAGTGCAGCCCAAGCGGACCCAGTACTTC.

This clonotype was seen a few times. The genes are TRBV6-1 and TRBJ2-7; D assignment may be TRBD1 or TRBD2 (6 bases each). Trimming left V 4 bases short and J 2 bases short, with 21 bases between. This CDR3 spans 17 amino acids. The V gene's germline CDR1 is MNHNS and CDR2 SASEGT. The CDR3 DNA reads as TGTGCCAGCAGTGCCCGGGGGATCGGGGGCTATACCTACGAGCAGTACTTC. Translated, it gives CASSARGIGGYTYEQYF.

The sample holds a few counts of this clonotype. The V gene is TRBV14, the J gene TRBJ1-2; D not certain. Germline V gene sequence: CDR1 SGHDN, CDR2 FVKESK. The CDR3 consists of 14 residues. V was pared by 2 bases and J by 4 bases, with 11 bases between. The CDR3 DNA reads TGTGCCAGCAGCCAACAATCGCTTGGCTATGGCTACACCTTC. Its translation: CASSQQSLGYGYTF.

A few counts support this clonotype. The rearrangement uses TRBV20-1 and TRBJ2-3; unclear D gene. Per the germline V gene, CDR1 is DFQATT and CDR2 is SNEGSKA (reference sequence). The CDR3 runs to 13 residues. V gave up 2 bases and J gave up 0 bases, with 6 bases separating them. CDR3 amino acids: CSARLTSTDTQYF. CDR3 nucleotide sequence: TGCAGTGCTAGACTTACTAGCACAGATACGCAGTATTTT.

This clonotype was seen repeatedly, ten times or more. The chain is built from TRBV10-3 and TRBJ2-1, with 10 bases aligning to TRBD2. This CDR3 has 16 amino acids. Germline V gives CDR1 ENHRY, CDR2 SYGVKD. The junction had 12 bases not matched to a gene; V was cut back by 5 bases and J by 8 bases. The CDR3 DNA is TGTGCCATCAGTAGGGGCCCTAGCGGGAGTAACGATGAGCAGTTCTTC. Encoded protein: CAISRGPSGSNDEQFF.